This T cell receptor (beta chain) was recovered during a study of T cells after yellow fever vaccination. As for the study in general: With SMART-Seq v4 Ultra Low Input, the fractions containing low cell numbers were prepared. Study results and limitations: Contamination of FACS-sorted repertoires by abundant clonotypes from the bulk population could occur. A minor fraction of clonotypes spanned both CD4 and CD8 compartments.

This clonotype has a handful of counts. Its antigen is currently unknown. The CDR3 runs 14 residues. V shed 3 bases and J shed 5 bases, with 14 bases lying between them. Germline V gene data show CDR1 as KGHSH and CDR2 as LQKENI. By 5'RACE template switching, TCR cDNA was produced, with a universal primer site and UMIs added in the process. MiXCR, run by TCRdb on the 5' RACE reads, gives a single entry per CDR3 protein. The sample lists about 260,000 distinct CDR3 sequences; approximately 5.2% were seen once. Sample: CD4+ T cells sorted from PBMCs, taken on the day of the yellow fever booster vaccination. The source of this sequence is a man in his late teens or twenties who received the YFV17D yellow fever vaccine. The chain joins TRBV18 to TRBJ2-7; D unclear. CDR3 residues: CASSPPSERDEQYF. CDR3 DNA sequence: TGTGCCAGCTCACCTCCCAGCGAACGTGACGAGCAGTACTTC.